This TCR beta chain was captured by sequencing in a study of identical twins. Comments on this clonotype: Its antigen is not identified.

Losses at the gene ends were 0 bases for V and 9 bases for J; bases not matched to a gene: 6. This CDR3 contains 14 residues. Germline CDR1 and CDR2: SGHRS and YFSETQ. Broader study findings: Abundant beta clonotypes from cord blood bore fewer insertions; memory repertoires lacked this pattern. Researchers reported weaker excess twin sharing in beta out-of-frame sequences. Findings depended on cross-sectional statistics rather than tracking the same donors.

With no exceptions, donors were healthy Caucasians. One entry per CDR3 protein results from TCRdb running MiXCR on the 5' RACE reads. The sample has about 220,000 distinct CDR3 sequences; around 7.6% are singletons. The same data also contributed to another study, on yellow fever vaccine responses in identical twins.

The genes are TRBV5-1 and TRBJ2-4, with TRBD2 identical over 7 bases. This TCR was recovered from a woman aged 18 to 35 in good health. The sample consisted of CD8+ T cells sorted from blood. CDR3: CASSLAGGETIQYF. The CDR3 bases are TGCGCCAGCAGCTTGGCGGGGGGAGAGACCATTCAGTACTTC.